The present TCR beta chain was sequenced within a study of cytomegalovirus exposure and HLA in healthy donors. Primers for the PCR totalled 60 Vbeta and 13 Jbeta. TCRdb's copy holds only in-frame clones and misses some; the assay was immunoSEQ multiplex PCR. The sample yields under 200,000 clones, roughly 81% seen once. Study-wide findings and caveats: Researchers reported that a few CMV-associated chains were confirmed in vitro as CMV antigen-specific.

Notes on this clone: The antigen remains unidentified.

Source material: PBMCs. The clonotype comes from a man aged 25 to 40 in good health and CMV-seropositive.

The CDR3 loop reads CASSPGLAGLRDEQFF. As DNA, the CDR3 is TGTGCCAGCAGCCCGGGACTAGCGGGGCTGCGGGATGAGCAGTTCTTC. The chain links TRBV5-6 to TRBJ2-1; TRBD2 aligns across 13 bases. The germline V gene has CDR1 SGHDT and CDR2 YYEEEE. This CDR3 comprises 16 residues. Germline trimming cut 4 bases from V and 8 bases from J; bases unmatched to any gene: 9.